The sequence of this T cell receptor (beta chain) was determined in a study of blood T cell repertoires in COVID-19. Study context: The samples span acute and convalescent COVID-19 from the United States, Italy and Spain. Nucleic acid was either cDNA or gDNA, and it came from T cells, B-cell-depleted T cells, or PBMCs.

Authors' analysis steps: Scientists estimated how many nucleated cells there were by amplifying reference gene primers. The repertoire was sequenced with immunoSEQ multiplex PCR; TCRdb's copy has only in-frame clones and lacks some. V, J and clone size were drawn from that table, and D and trimming were deduced from the DNA. The sample lists some 150,000 clones, 75% to 90% occurring once. V was pared by 5 bases and J by 7 bases, with 17 bases between. This CDR3 has 14 residues. Germline loops: CDR1 SGHTA, CDR2 FQGNSA. This chain joins TRBV7-2 and TRBJ1-1; D is ambiguous. The sequence derives from a human donor in a cohort sampled during active COVID-19. The source material was peripheral blood. The DNA for the CDR3 is TGTGCCAGCAGCCAACTCCGAGGTATCGATGAAGCTTTCTTT. Protein: CASSQLRGIDEAFF.